This paragraph reports one T cell receptor beta chain. Its antigen is unknown. Assay used: immunoSEQ multiplex PCR; TCRdb lists only in-frame clones, some missing. The sample yields some 1 million clones, about 75% seen once. This sample is drawn from a study of shared clonotypes between healthy human individuals. Study-level findings and limits: Although depth was large, rarefaction showed that sequencing of the sorted subsets was incomplete. Several donors held around 5% of naive CD4 clonotypes in common.

The V gene's germline CDR1 is SQVTM and CDR2 ANQGSEA. This CDR3 is 10 amino acids long. Trimming pared 7 bases from V and 5 bases from J, leaving 7 bases between. Sequenced: memory CD4+ T cells sorted from blood. This sample's subset: CD45RA-negative fraction. The chain uses TRBV29-1 and TRBJ2-3; a possible D gene is TRBD2 (5 bases). The TCR was taken from a man between 18 and 29 years old in good health. DNA of the CDR3: TGCAGCGGGAGGATAGATACGCAGTATTTT. Protein sequence: CSGRIDTQYF.